The source of this TCR beta chain is a study of shared clonotypes between healthy human individuals. Study observations and caveats: Unshared clonotypes carried lower generation probabilities than those common to all four donors. In having few donors, the study represented limited genetic and exposure-history diversity.

With regard to this clone: Antigen: not known.

DNA at approximately 200 ng, 30,000 or so T cell genomes, went into sorted-subset replicate PCRs. The data were produced by immunoSEQ multiplex PCR, yet TCRdb's version contains in-frame clones alone and is incomplete. The sample records about 1.9 million clones, 80% to 95% being singletons. Trimming at V came to 9 bases and at J to 4 bases, leaving 8 bases not matched to a gene. This CDR3 has 13 amino acids. The germline V gene has CDR1 PRHDT and CDR2 FYEKMQ (reference sequence). CD8 cells regarded as naive lacked CD45RO, were positively chosen for CCR7, and omitted terminally differentiated effector memory CD45RA+ cells.

V gene TRBV13 combines with J gene TRBJ1-2; 7 bases match TRBD1. The sequence was collected from a man aged 18-30 years in good health. Some clones in this sample may be carry-over from other donors' samples. Material: naive CD8+ T cells from PBMCs. DNA for the CDR3: TGTGCCAGTACCACAGGGGTTACCTATGGCTACACCTTC. Residues: CASTTGVTYGYTF. The full variable domain, rest sourced from reference TRBV13 and TRBJ1-2, is AAGVIQSPRHLIKEKRETATLKCYPIPRHDTVYWYQQGPGQDPQFLISFYEKMQSDKGSIPDRFSAQQFSDYHSELNMSSLELGDSALYFCASTTGVTYGYTFGSGTRLTVV.